Listed below are T cell receptor beta chains from one sample, sequenced in a study of cytomegalovirus exposure and HLA in healthy donors. The protocol was immunoSEQ multiplex PCR, while the TCRdb copy is restricted to in-frame clones and leaves out a portion. The top ten clones hold about 4.7% of a sample with 95,000 to 100,000 clones, less than 9.5% of them seen once. Sequenced: PBMCs. The origin of the receptors is a man aged 45-65 years in good health and CMV-seropositive. CDR3s include the opening cysteine and the closing phenylalanine or tryptophan. A D gene is named only where the DNA matches it firmly. The size of a clone is reported for some rows only, either as once, few or many, or as a class for expanded clones.

j_call v_call d_call clone_size cdr3_aa cdr3_nt
TRBJ2-7 TRBV2 TRBD1 NA CASTAAGTGGSEYEQYF TGTGCCAGCACCGCGGCGGGCACAGGGGGCTCAGAATACGAGCAGTACTTC
TRBJ2-1 TRBV27 TRBD2 NA CASSLSTSGSSYNEQFF TGTGCCAGCAGTTTATCGACTAGCGGGAGTTCCTACAATGAGCAGTTCTTC
TRBJ1-1 TRBV30 NA few CAWGPDAETEAFF TGTGCCTGGGGCCCCGACGCGGAGACTGAAGCTTTCTTT
TRBJ2-5 TRBV7-2 NA NA CASSFALQYQETQYF TGTGCCAGCAGCTTTGCCCTACAGTACCAAGAGACCCAGTACTTC
TRBJ2-4 TRBV5-1 TRBD2 NA CASSPIAGGETNIQYF TGCGCCAGCAGCCCTATAGCGGGAGGGGAAACGAACATTCAGTACTTC
TRBJ1-6 TRBV7-9 NA few CASSLLQGGNSPLHF TGTGCCAGCAGCTTGTTACAGGGTGGGAATTCACCCCTCCACTTT
TRBJ2-1 TRBV6-7 TRBD2 once CASSYPIAGAPHPYNEQFF TGTGCCAGCAGTTACCCCATAGCGGGAGCGCCTCACCCCTACAATGAGCAGTTCTTC
TRBJ2-1 TRBV5-6 NA NA CASSVTGIVNEQFF TGTGCCAGCAGCGTCACAGGGATCGTCAATGAGCAGTTCTTC
TRBJ2-7 TRBV6-1 NA few CASSESEGTGYEQYF TGTGCCAGCAGTGAATCGGAGGGAACTGGCTACGAGCAGTACTTC
TRBJ1-5 TRBV11-2 TRBD1 NA CASSSSGTGNQPQHF TGTGCCAGCAGCTCTTCCGGGACAGGGAATCAGCCCCAGCATTTT
TRBJ2-1 TRBV13 TRBD1 NA CASSLAGTGYNEQFF TGTGCCAGCAGCTTAGCTGGGACAGGGTACAATGAGCAGTTCTTC
TRBJ2-1 TRBV9 TRBD2 few CASSVARYTSGSSYNEQFF TGTGCCAGCAGCGTAGCTCGCTATACGAGCGGGAGCTCCTACAATGAGCAGTTCTTC
TRBJ1-2 TRBV30 TRBD1 few CAWSILGQEKGYTF TGTGCCTGGAGTATCTTAGGACAGGAAAAAGGCTACACCTTC
TRBJ2-3 TRBV10-3 TRBD2 once CAISEGLAGGLGDTQYF TGTGCCATCAGTGAAGGACTAGCGGGAGGGCTTGGAGATACGCAGTATTTT
TRBJ1-6 TRBV2 NA few CASSVTGIRSPLHF TGTGCCAGCAGTGTGACCGGGATTCGGTCACCCCTCCACTTT
TRBJ2-3 TRBV28 NA NA CASSFTGKSTDTQYF TGTGCCAGTTCCTTTACAGGTAAAAGCACAGATACGCAGTATTTT
TRBJ2-7 TRBV10-2 NA few CASRSGSYEQYF TGCGCCAGCAGGAGCGGCTCCTACGAGCAGTACTTC
TRBJ1-5 TRBV5-6 NA NA CASSLAAGPLSNQPQHF TGTGCCAGCAGCTTGGCTGCGGGCCCCTTGAGCAATCAGCCCCAGCATTTT
TRBJ2-7 TRBV11-1 NA NA CASSLFGGEEQYF TGTGCCAGCAGCTTATTTGGCGGGGAAGAGCAGTACTTC
TRBJ1-3 TRBV9 TRBD1 NA CASSPWDRATGNTIYF TGTGCCAGCAGCCCCTGGGACAGGGCTACTGGAAACACCATATATTTT
TRBJ2-7 TRBV29-1 NA NA CSVVTPSYEQYF TGCAGCGTTGTAACACCCAGTTACGAGCAGTACTTC
TRBJ2-3 TRBV5-1 TRBD2 once CASSLLAGVGDTQYF TGCGCCAGCAGCCTACTAGCGGGAGTGGGGGATACGCAGTATTTT
TRBJ1-1 TRBV7-9 TRBD1 NA CASSYRGGNVHPEAFF TGTGCCAGCAGCTACAGGGGGGGGAACGTCCATCCTGAAGCTTTCTTT
TRBJ2-3 TRBV18 TRBD2 few CASSPPLAGGTDTQYF TGTGCCAGCTCACCCCCGTTAGCGGGAGGCACAGATACGCAGTATTTT
TRBJ1-2 TRBV28 NA NA CASSWGPTNYGYTF TGTGCCAGCAGCTGGGGCCCTACTAACTATGGCTACACCTTC
TRBJ1-1 TRBV19 TRBD1 few CASSMRAGGTEAFF TGTGCCAGTAGTATGAGGGCAGGGGGCACTGAAGCTTTCTTT
TRBJ2-3 TRBV5-1 TRBD1 NA CASSLGQGADTQYF TGCGCCAGCAGCTTGGGACAGGGTGCAGATACGCAGTATTTT
TRBJ2-5 TRBV7-2 NA NA CASSFGQETQYF TGTGCCAGCAGCTTCGGTCAAGAGACCCAGTACTTC
TRBJ1-6 TRBV27 NA NA CASSLTTYNSPLHF TGTGCCAGCAGTTTAACTACGTATAATTCACCCCTCCACTTT
TRBJ2-1 TRBV19 NA few CASSISLAFNNEQFF TGTGCCAGTAGTATTTCGCTAGCGTTCAACAATGAGCAGTTCTTC
TRBJ1-1 TRBV13 NA many CASSSVNRVRTEAFF TGTGCCAGCAGCTCCGTAAACAGGGTTCGCACTGAAGCTTTCTTT
TRBJ1-1 TRBV29-1 TRBD1 few CSVLTGRTEAFF TGCAGCGTTCTGACAGGGCGAACTGAAGCTTTCTTT
TRBJ2-3 TRBV10-2 NA medium-sized CASSALSSTDTQYF TGCGCCAGCAGTGCTCTGTCTAGCACAGATACGCAGTATTTT
TRBJ1-5 TRBV6-1 NA NA CASSPQGGSNQPQHF TGTGCCAGCAGTCCGCAGGGCGGTAGCAATCAGCCCCAGCATTTT
TRBJ2-5 TRBV7-8 NA few CASSLVGTTNKETQYF TGTGCCAGCAGCTTAGTGGGGACAACCAATAAAGAGACCCAGTACTTC
TRBJ1-5 TRBV30 TRBD1 few CAWGSTGKQPQHF TGTGCCTGGGGATCGACAGGGAAGCAGCCCCAGCATTTT
TRBJ2-1 TRBV28 NA NA CASTSGALYNEQFF TGTGCCAGCACCTCGGGTGCTCTATACAATGAGCAGTTCTTC
TRBJ1-1 TRBV30 NA NA CAWSGQTNTEAFF TGTGCCTGGAGTGGACAGACGAACACTGAAGCTTTCTTT
TRBJ2-1 TRBV5-1 TRBD2 NA CASSLGLAGSYNEQFF TGCGCCAGCAGCTTGGGACTAGCGGGATCCTACAATGAGCAGTTCTTC
TRBJ1-5 TRBV7-9 NA NA CASSLAGARNQPQHF TGTGCCAGCAGCTTAGCGGGGGCTCGCAATCAGCCCCAGCATTTT
TRBJ1-2 TRBV28 NA NA CASSDSSYLYGYTF TGTGCCAGCAGCGACAGCTCGTATCTCTATGGCTACACCTTC
TRBJ2-4 TRBV5-8 NA few CASSPGHPAGDIQYF TGTGCCAGCAGCCCGGGACACCCAGCTGGGGACATTCAGTACTTC
TRBJ2-7 TRBV7-9 TRBD2 few CASSRGLAGEAYEQYF TGTGCCAGCAGCCGTGGACTAGCGGGAGAAGCCTACGAGCAGTACTTC
TRBJ2-1 TRBV6-6 NA few CASSHRAGEQFF TGTGCCAGCAGCCACAGGGCCGGTGAGCAGTTCTTC
TRBJ2-3 TRBV14 TRBD2 NA CASSQILAGAAVTQYF TGTGCCAGCAGCCAGATCCTAGCGGGGGCAGCAGTTACGCAGTATTTT
TRBJ2-7 TRBV10-2 TRBD2 NA CASSGREVSYEQYF TGCGCCAGCAGCGGGAGGGAGGTCTCCTACGAGCAGTACTTC
TRBJ1-1 TRBV10-2 NA NA CASSESYGGLRRTEAFF TGCGCCAGCAGTGAGTCGTATGGGGGCCTCAGGCGCACTGAAGCTTTCTTT
TRBJ1-6 TRBV30 TRBD1 few CAWRQTGAGLRSPLHF TGTGCCTGGAGACAGACAGGGGCTGGGTTGAGGTCACCCCTCCACTTT
TRBJ2-5 TRBV29-1 TRBD1 NA CSVDRGTETQYF TGCAGCGTCGACAGGGGAACAGAGACCCAGTACTTC
TRBJ2-7 TRBV5-1 TRBD1 few CASSLGGTANYEQYF TGCGCCAGCAGCTTGGGAGGGACAGCTAACTACGAGCAGTACTTC
TRBJ2-3 TRBV27 TRBD2 NA CASSPRTSGPLTDTQYF TGTGCCAGCAGTCCCCGGACTAGCGGCCCGTTAACAGATACGCAGTATTTT
TRBJ1-2 TRBV10-3 TRBD1 NA CAITDRDGLYGYTF TGTGCCATTACCGACAGGGATGGTCTCTATGGCTACACCTTC
TRBJ2-7 TRBV6-1 TRBD2 NA CAGGLAVYEQYF TGTGCCGGGGGACTAGCGGTCTACGAGCAGTACTTC